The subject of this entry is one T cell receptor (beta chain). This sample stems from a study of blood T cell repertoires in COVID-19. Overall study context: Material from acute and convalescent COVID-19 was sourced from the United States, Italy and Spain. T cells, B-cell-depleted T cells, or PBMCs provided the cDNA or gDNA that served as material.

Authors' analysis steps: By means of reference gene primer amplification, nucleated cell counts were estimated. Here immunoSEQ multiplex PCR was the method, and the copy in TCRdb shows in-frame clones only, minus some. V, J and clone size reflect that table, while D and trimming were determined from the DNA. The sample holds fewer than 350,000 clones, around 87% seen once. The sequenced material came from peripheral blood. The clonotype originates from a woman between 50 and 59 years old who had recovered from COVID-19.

CDR3 DNA sequence: TGTGCCAGCAGCTTAGTAGACAGGGCCACCTACGAGCAGTACTTC. Protein product: CASSLVDRATYEQYF. The chain carries TRBV11-2 and TRBJ2-7; 7 bases map to TRBD1. The CDR3 extends over 15 amino acids. The germline V gene encodes CDR1 SGHAT and CDR2 FQNNGV. The junction had 5 bases not matched to a gene; V was cut back by 1 base and J by 2 bases.